Listed below are T cell receptor beta chains from one sample, sequenced in a study of vaccination effects on CD4 cells after COVID-19. For these TCRs, the target antigens are not known. Sequenced by immunoSEQ multiplex PCR; TCRdb stores in-frame clones only, minus some. The sample yields some 11,000 clones, just under 75% seen once. The source material was CD4+ T cells from PBMCs cultured with HCoV-229E spike peptides, sampled before COVID-19 vaccination. The origin of the receptors is a human donor who received a COVID-19 vaccine. CDR3s include the opening cysteine and the closing phenylalanine or tryptophan. The order of the fields is J gene, CDR3 length, D gene, V gene, CDR3 protein. D genes are given only for firm matches.

j_gene: TRBJ1-2; len: 14; d_gene: TRBD1; v_gene: TRBV7-9; CDR3aa: CASSLARRGPGYTF
j_gene: TRBJ2-1; len: 13; d_gene: TRBD2; v_gene: TRBV6-6; CDR3aa: CASSSSGMEGQFF
j_gene: TRBJ1-1; len: 13; d_gene: NA; v_gene: TRBV19; CDR3aa: CATSVAWDTEAFF
j_gene: TRBJ1-2; len: 13; d_gene: NA; v_gene: TRBV7-9; CDR3aa: CASSSAAGYGYTF
j_gene: TRBJ1-1; len: 16; d_gene: NA; v_gene: TRBV18; CDR3aa: CASSPGGALRGTEAFF
j_gene: TRBJ2-7; len: 15; d_gene: TRBD1; v_gene: TRBV3-1/TRBV3-2; CDR3aa: CASSPTGTEVYEQYF
j_gene: TRBJ2-2; len: 19; d_gene: TRBD1; v_gene: TRBV4-1; CDR3aa: CASSQPALTGGADTGELFF
j_gene: TRBJ2-1; len: 15; d_gene: TRBD2; v_gene: TRBV9; CDR3aa: CASSVSGGSGNEQFF
j_gene: TRBJ1-2; len: 18; d_gene: NA; v_gene: TRBV19; CDR3aa: CASRSIRAPQANNYGYTF
j_gene: TRBJ1-4; len: 14; d_gene: NA; v_gene: TRBV7-9; CDR3aa: CASSPRDGREKLFF
j_gene: TRBJ2-1; len: 15; d_gene: NA; v_gene: TRBV18; CDR3aa: CASSPADSLNNEQFF
j_gene: TRBJ2-7; len: 15; d_gene: NA; v_gene: TRBV6-5; CDR3aa: CASSYLRGLPYEQYF
j_gene: TRBJ2-7; len: 13; d_gene: NA; v_gene: TRBV25-1; CDR3aa: CASSEIKTYEQYF
j_gene: TRBJ1-2; len: 14; d_gene: NA; v_gene: TRBV28; CDR3aa: CASSFRQPNYGYTF
j_gene: TRBJ1-4; len: 14; d_gene: NA; v_gene: TRBV5-1; CDR3aa: CASSLAGAEEKLFF
j_gene: TRBJ1-5; len: 13; d_gene: NA; v_gene: TRBV7-9; CDR3aa: CASSHRGYQPQHF
j_gene: TRBJ2-4; len: 17; d_gene: NA; v_gene: TRBV5-6; CDR3aa: CASSLVGQGIAKNIQYF
j_gene: TRBJ1-2; len: 15; d_gene: NA; v_gene: TRBV9; CDR3aa: CASSLGGIANYGYTF
j_gene: TRBJ2-7; len: 12; d_gene: NA; v_gene: TRBV19; CDR3aa: CASSREGYEQYF
j_gene: TRBJ2-5; len: 16; d_gene: NA; v_gene: TRBV6-5; CDR3aa: CASSSSGGAGFETQYF
j_gene: TRBJ2-3; len: 14; d_gene: TRBD2; v_gene: TRBV5-1; CDR3aa: CATSSGGPADTQYF
j_gene: TRBJ1-6; len: 12; d_gene: NA; v_gene: TRBV19; CDR3aa: CASSYRDSPLHF
j_gene: TRBJ1-1; len: 15; d_gene: TRBD1; v_gene: TRBV11-2; CDR3aa: CASSSSGGVNTEAFF